Listed below are T cell receptor beta chains from one sample, sequenced in a study of cytomegalovirus exposure and HLA in healthy donors. Generated by immunoSEQ multiplex PCR, the TCRdb table keeps only in-frame clones and is missing some. This sample has 75,000 to 90,000 clones, with around 10% found just once. The sample was PBMCs. The receptors originated from a man aged 60-69 years in good health and CMV-seropositive. Each CDR3 is given with its conserved first and last residue. Each record gives: J gene, clone size, D gene, V gene, CDR3 protein, CDR3 DNA. D genes are given only for firm matches. Clone size is given for some rows only: seen once, a few or many times, or a class if the clone is expanded.

j_gene: TRBJ2-2; abundance: NA; d_gene: NA; v_gene: TRBV7-3; CDR3aa: CASSSALNTGELFF; CDR3nt: TGTGCCAGCAGCAGCGCCCTGAACACCGGGGAGCTGTTTTTT
j_gene: TRBJ2-2; abundance: few; d_gene: NA; v_gene: TRBV14; CDR3aa: CASSPNGGLAFF; CDR3nt: TGTGCCAGCAGCCCAAACGGGGGTTTGGCGTTTTTT
j_gene: TRBJ2-2; abundance: few; d_gene: NA; v_gene: TRBV5-1; CDR3aa: CASSLVSGTTGELFF; CDR3nt: TGCGCCAGCAGCTTGGTTAGCGGAACCACCGGGGAGCTGTTTTTT
j_gene: TRBJ1-5; abundance: NA; d_gene: TRBD1; v_gene: TRBV9; CDR3aa: CASSVGTGDNQPQHF; CDR3nt: TGTGCCAGCAGCGTAGGGACAGGGGACAATCAGCCCCAGCATTTT
j_gene: TRBJ2-1; abundance: few; d_gene: TRBD1; v_gene: TRBV5-1; CDR3aa: CASSRTDRASLRYEQFF; CDR3nt: TGCGCCAGCAGCCGCACCGACAGGGCCTCCTTGAGGTATGAGCAGTTCTTC
j_gene: TRBJ1-5; abundance: few; d_gene: TRBD1; v_gene: TRBV6-1; CDR3aa: CASSRGQGNQPQHF; CDR3nt: TGTGCCAGCAGTCGTGGACAGGGCAATCAGCCCCAGCATTTT
j_gene: TRBJ2-7; abundance: few; d_gene: TRBD2; v_gene: TRBV7-3; CDR3aa: CASSPSPRSGDREQYF; CDR3nt: TGTGCCAGCAGCCCCTCCCCCCGTAGCGGGGATAGGGAGCAGTACTTC
j_gene: TRBJ1-5; abundance: few; d_gene: TRBD1; v_gene: TRBV28; CDR3aa: CASSGVGQGAWGPQHF; CDR3nt: TGTGCCAGCAGTGGGGTGGGACAGGGGGCTTGGGGACCCCAGCATTTT
j_gene: TRBJ2-7; abundance: few; d_gene: TRBD2; v_gene: TRBV5-1; CDR3aa: CASRGTSGNDEQYF; CDR3nt: TGCGCCAGCAGGGGGACTAGCGGGAATGACGAGCAGTACTTC
j_gene: TRBJ2-2; abundance: NA; d_gene: NA; v_gene: TRBV6-1; CDR3aa: CASSAYAALTGELFF; CDR3nt: TGTGCCAGCAGTGCATACGCAGCGCTCACCGGGGAGCTGTTTTTT
j_gene: TRBJ2-1; abundance: NA; d_gene: NA; v_gene: TRBV29-1; CDR3aa: CSVDSSSSYNEQFF; CDR3nt: TGCAGCGTTGATTCCTCCAGCTCCTACAATGAGCAGTTCTTC
j_gene: TRBJ2-5; abundance: NA; d_gene: TRBD1; v_gene: TRBV19; CDR3aa: CASSHRTGSLRETQYF; CDR3nt: TGTGCCAGTAGTCATCGGACAGGGTCGTTACGAGAGACCCAGTACTTC
j_gene: TRBJ1-1; abundance: NA; d_gene: NA; v_gene: TRBV6-6; CDR3aa: CASRGDKVNTEAFF; CDR3nt: TGTGCCAGCAGGGGGGACAAGGTGAACACTGAAGCTTTCTTT
j_gene: TRBJ1-1; abundance: few; d_gene: NA; v_gene: TRBV10-3; CDR3aa: CAISAHRGTSFF; CDR3nt: TGTGCCATCAGTGCACACCGGGGGACGTCTTTCTTT
j_gene: TRBJ2-5; abundance: few; d_gene: TRBD1; v_gene: TRBV7-3; CDR3aa: CASSKGGSQETQYF; CDR3nt: TGTGCCAGCAGCAAAGGGGGCAGCCAAGAGACCCAGTACTTC
j_gene: TRBJ1-1; abundance: NA; d_gene: NA; v_gene: TRBV30; CDR3aa: CAWRYGGEAFF; CDR3nt: TGTGCCTGGAGGTATGGGGGCGAAGCTTTCTTT
j_gene: TRBJ2-1; abundance: few; d_gene: NA; v_gene: TRBV14; CDR3aa: CASSPSSPGGHSEQFF; CDR3nt: TGTGCCAGCAGCCCTTCAAGTCCCGGGGGTCATAGTGAGCAGTTCTTC
j_gene: TRBJ1-2; abundance: NA; d_gene: NA; v_gene: TRBV29-1; CDR3aa: CSVASGHLYGYTF; CDR3nt: TGCAGCGTCGCTTCTGGACATCTCTATGGCTACACCTTC
j_gene: TRBJ1-1; abundance: few; d_gene: NA; v_gene: TRBV4-1; CDR3aa: CASSFGHGAKTEAFF; CDR3nt: TGCGCCAGCAGCTTTGGCCATGGTGCCAAGACTGAAGCTTTCTTT
j_gene: TRBJ1-5; abundance: few; d_gene: NA; v_gene: TRBV7-8; CDR3aa: CASSPDSNQPQHF; CDR3nt: TGTGCCAGCAGCCCAGATAGCAATCAGCCCCAGCATTTT
j_gene: TRBJ1-5; abundance: NA; d_gene: NA; v_gene: TRBV30; CDR3aa: CAWSVGEDQPQHF; CDR3nt: TGTGCCTGGAGTGTCGGGGAGGATCAGCCCCAGCATTTT
j_gene: TRBJ2-5; abundance: NA; d_gene: NA; v_gene: TRBV5-1; CDR3aa: CASISTPGETQYF; CDR3nt: TGCGCCAGCATCTCGACACCTGGAGAGACCCAGTACTTC
j_gene: TRBJ2-3; abundance: NA; d_gene: NA; v_gene: TRBV5-1; CDR3aa: CASSTGGTSTDTQYF; CDR3nt: TGCGCCAGCTCAACCGGCGGTACTAGCACAGATACGCAGTATTTT
j_gene: TRBJ1-1; abundance: few; d_gene: NA; v_gene: TRBV29-1; CDR3aa: CSVEPGVGAFF; CDR3nt: TGCAGCGTTGAACCCGGGGTTGGGGCTTTCTTT
j_gene: TRBJ2-1; abundance: NA; d_gene: TRBD1; v_gene: TRBV28; CDR3aa: CASSSTGGSVYNEQFF; CDR3nt: TGTGCCAGCAGTTCTACAGGGGGGTCGGTCTACAATGAGCAGTTCTTC
j_gene: TRBJ2-7; abundance: many; d_gene: TRBD1; v_gene: TRBV10-3; CDR3aa: CAIRRDRARNEQYF; CDR3nt: TGTGCCATCAGACGGGACAGGGCGCGCAACGAGCAGTACTTC
j_gene: TRBJ1-2; abundance: NA; d_gene: TRBD1; v_gene: TRBV2; CDR3aa: CASNEQGADYGYTF; CDR3nt: TGTGCCAGCAACGAACAGGGGGCTGACTATGGCTACACCTTC
j_gene: TRBJ1-2; abundance: once; d_gene: NA; v_gene: TRBV19; CDR3aa: CASSIDLEYGYTF; CDR3nt: TGTGCCAGTAGTATAGATCTGGAGTATGGCTACACCTTC
j_gene: TRBJ1-1; abundance: few; d_gene: NA; v_gene: TRBV27; CDR3aa: CASSLGRNTEAFF; CDR3nt: TGTGCCAGCAGCCTAGGGAGGAACACTGAAGCTTTCTTT
j_gene: TRBJ1-1; abundance: NA; d_gene: NA; v_gene: TRBV6-1; CDR3aa: CASSGYIGTHLNTEAFF; CDR3nt: TGTGCCAGCAGTGGCTATATCGGGACACATTTGAACACTGAAGCTTTCTTT
j_gene: TRBJ1-5; abundance: few; d_gene: NA; v_gene: TRBV7-9; CDR3aa: CASSLALRDQPQHF; CDR3nt: TGTGCCAGCAGCTTGGCCTTGAGGGATCAGCCCCAGCATTTT
j_gene: TRBJ1-4; abundance: few; d_gene: NA; v_gene: TRBV27; CDR3aa: CASSRRTDRLSNEKLFF; CDR3nt: TGTGCCAGCAGTAGAAGGACAGACCGGCTCTCTAATGAAAAACTGTTTTTT
j_gene: TRBJ1-1; abundance: NA; d_gene: NA; v_gene: TRBV19; CDR3aa: CASSLSTLNTEAFF; CDR3nt: TGTGCCAGTAGTTTAAGTACTTTGAACACTGAAGCTTTCTTT